The T cell receptor beta chain described here comes from a study of CD8 T cells in ankylosing spondylitis (TCRdb year 2017). With regard to the full study: The study profiled T cell receptor beta repertoires in healthy donors and ankylosing spondylitis patients to find disease-linked TCR variants. The whole study cohort included 90 to 120 healthy donors and 25 ankylosing spondylitis patients. Peripheral blood was sampled, and synovial fluid was additionally collected from ankylosing spondylitis patients.

Trimming takes 0 bases from V and 9 bases from J, and the germline ends sit 6 bases apart. The CDR3, cysteine through phenylalanine, is 12 amino acids long. This entry keeps only the CDR3 DNA: 36 bases, framed from base 1. CDR1 is given as LNHNV and CDR2 as YYDKDF, both from the germline V gene (reference sequence). What the work shows at the level of the full study, not this receptor alone: Blood from ankylosing spondylitis patients appeared to be characterized by a TCR beta motif made up of about 8 highly homologous amino acid variants. The disease-linked clones showed a CD8+ phenotype and occurred at relatively low frequencies in peripheral blood. Some motif variants were previously reported in synovial fluid and blood of reactive arthritis patients, suggesting common disease-initiation mechanisms. Significant enrichment of the disease-linked clones was reported in matched synovial fluid samples from ankylosing spondylitis patients.

TCRdb lists the instrument as Illumina HiSeq 2500. Quantitative 5'-RACE with molecular barcodes was the method used to prepare the TCR beta libraries. In the authors' own workflow: To identify disease-linked TCR variants, a new computational method was used, one built on a probabilistic model of VDJ rearrangement. Starting from the raw public reads, TCRdb applied fastp trimming at Q25, assembled clones with MiXCR and retained in-frame beta chains. Each entry is one CDR3 protein sequence, shown with its most common DNA and genes. Here the V and J calls rest on TCRdb's processing, not on the authors' analysis. Present in this sample are about 330,000 distinct CDR3 sequences, around 7.6% of which were seen just once. The ten biggest clones cover 13% to 15% of the sample. This clonotype showed up many times. It has no known antigen specificity. No quality values exist for individual bases; no much larger clone is one base distant.

Specimen: blood, either unsorted or a sorted T cell fraction (not recorded which). This sequence originates from a male donor with ankylosing spondylitis. This receptor chain uses TRBV15 and TRBJ2-1, and the D gene may be TRBD2, 5 bases matching. The CDR3 loop reads CATSRDLAEQFF. The DNA is TGTGCCACCAGCAGAGATCTAGCTGAGCAGTTCTTC.